This T cell receptor beta chain was retrieved from a study of graft-versus-host responses after intestinal transplantation. Looking at the study overall: Recipients received multivisceral, liver-intestinal, or isolated intestinal transplants. Tacrolimus and steroids were given for about 3 years to all recipients after anti-thymocyte globulin induction.

This clone was seen once. The antigen remains unidentified. Study conclusions and caveats: Researchers found GvH clones in recipient marrow, and some showed up first in ileum or blood. Individuals carrying graft-donor T cell macrochimerism showed high graft-versus-host to host-versus-graft clonal ratios in allografts.

V was pared by 10 bases and J by 3 bases, with 13 bases between. This CDR3 comprises 13 residues. Germline CDR1 is LNHDA and CDR2 is SQIVND (reference sequence). Repertoires were generated with immunoSEQ multiplex PCR, while TCRdb's copy carries only in-frame clones and drops some. The sample holds approximately 78,000 clones, roughly 84% seen once. The sequence derives from a human donor who was the organ donor for an intestinal transplant. Here the sequenced sample was unstimulated CD8+ T cells sorted from spleen or lymph node cells, taken before transplant. J is TRBJ2-1 and V is TRBV19; tentatively, D is TRBD2 (6 bases). The CDR3 loop is CATRDFYYNEQFF. The CDR3 DNA is TGTGCCACTCGGGACTTTTACTACAATGAGCAGTTCTTC.